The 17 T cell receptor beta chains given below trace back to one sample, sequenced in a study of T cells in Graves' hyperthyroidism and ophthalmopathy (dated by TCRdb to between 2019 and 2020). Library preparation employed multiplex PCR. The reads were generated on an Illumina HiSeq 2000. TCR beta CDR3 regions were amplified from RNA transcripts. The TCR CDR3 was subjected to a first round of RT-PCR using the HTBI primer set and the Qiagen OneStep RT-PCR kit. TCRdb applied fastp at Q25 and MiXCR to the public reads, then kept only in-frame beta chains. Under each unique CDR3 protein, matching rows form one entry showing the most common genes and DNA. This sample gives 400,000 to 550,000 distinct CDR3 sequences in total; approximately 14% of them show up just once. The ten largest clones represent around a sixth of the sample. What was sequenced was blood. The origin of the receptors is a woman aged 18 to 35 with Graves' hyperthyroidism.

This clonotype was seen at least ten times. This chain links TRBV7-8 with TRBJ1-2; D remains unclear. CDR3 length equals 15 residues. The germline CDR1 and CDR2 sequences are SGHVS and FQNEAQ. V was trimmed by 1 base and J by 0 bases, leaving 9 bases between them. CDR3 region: CASSLVTTTNYGYTF. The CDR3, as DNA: TGTGCCAGCAGCTTAGTCACAACCACTAACTATGGCTACACCTTC.

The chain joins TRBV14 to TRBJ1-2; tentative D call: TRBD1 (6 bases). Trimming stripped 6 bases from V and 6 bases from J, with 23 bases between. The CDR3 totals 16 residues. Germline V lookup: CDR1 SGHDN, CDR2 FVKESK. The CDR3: CASSLSPGGGMHGYTF. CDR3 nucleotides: TGTGCCAGCAGTCTTTCCCCGGGAGGGGGGATGCATGGCTACACCTTC.

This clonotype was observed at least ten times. DNA of the CDR3: TGTGCCAGCAGTCATCCAGAGACCCAGTACTTC. This gives the protein CASSHPETQYF. This chain uses TRBV6-2 or TRBV6-3 with TRBJ2-5; D gene ambiguous. Trimming took 5 bases from V and 4 from J, leaving 5 bases between them. The CDR3 length is 11 residues. Germline values: CDR1 MNHEY, CDR2 SVGEGT.

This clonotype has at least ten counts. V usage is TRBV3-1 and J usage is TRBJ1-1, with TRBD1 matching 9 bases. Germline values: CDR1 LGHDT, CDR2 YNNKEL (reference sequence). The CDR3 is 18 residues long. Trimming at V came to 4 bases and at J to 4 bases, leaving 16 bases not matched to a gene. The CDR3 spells CASSPRPGTGLRGTEAFF. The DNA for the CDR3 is TGTGCCAGCAGCCCGCGTCCCGGGACAGGGCTGAGGGGCACTGAAGCTTTCTTT.

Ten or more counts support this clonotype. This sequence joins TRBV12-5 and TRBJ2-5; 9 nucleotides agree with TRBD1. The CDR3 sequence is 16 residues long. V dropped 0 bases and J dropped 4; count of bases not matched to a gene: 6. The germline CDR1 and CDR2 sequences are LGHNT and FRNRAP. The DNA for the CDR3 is TGTGCTAGTGGTTTGGTGGACAGGGGATGGGGAGAGACCCAGTACTTC. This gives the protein CASGLVDRGWGETQYF. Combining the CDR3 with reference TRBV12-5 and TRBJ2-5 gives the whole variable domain DARVTQTPRHKVTEMGQEVTMRCQPILGHNTVFWYRQTMMQGLELLAYFRNRAPLDDSGMPKDRFSAEMPDATLATLKIQPSEPRDSAVYFCASGLVDRGWGETQYFGPGTRLLVL.

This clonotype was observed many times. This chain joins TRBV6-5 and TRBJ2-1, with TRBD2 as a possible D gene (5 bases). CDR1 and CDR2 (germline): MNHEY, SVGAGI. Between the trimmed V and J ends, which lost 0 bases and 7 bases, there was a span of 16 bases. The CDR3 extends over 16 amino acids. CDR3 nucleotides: TGTGCCAGCAGTTACTCGTGGAGTGGAACGGGGAATGAGCAGTTCTTC. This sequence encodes CASSYSWSGTGNEQFF.

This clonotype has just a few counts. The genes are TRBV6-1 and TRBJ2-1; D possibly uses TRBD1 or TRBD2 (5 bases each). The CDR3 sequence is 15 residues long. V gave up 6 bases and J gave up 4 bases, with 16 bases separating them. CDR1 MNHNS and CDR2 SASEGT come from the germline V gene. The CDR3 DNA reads TGTGCCAGCAGAAACTCCGGGACCTTATACAATGAGCAGTTCTTC. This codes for CASRNSGTLYNEQFF.

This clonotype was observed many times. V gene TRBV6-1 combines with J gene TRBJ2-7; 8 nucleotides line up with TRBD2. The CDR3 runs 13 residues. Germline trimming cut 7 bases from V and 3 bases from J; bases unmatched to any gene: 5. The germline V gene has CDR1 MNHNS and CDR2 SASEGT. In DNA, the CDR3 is TGTGCCAGCAAGGCGGGACTAGACTACGAGCAGTACTTC. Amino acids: CASKAGLDYEQYF.

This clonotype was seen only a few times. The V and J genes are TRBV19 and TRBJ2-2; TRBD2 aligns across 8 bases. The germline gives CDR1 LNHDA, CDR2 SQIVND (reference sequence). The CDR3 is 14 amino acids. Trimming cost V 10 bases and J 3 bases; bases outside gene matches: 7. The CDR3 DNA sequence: TGTGCCACCATTAGCGGGATATACACCGGGGAGCTGTTTTTT. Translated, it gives CATISGIYTGELFF.

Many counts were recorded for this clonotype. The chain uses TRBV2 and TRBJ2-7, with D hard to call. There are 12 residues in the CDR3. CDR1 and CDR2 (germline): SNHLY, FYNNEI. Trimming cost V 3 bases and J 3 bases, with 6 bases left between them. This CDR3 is CASSDDHYEQYF. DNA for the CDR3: TGTGCCAGCAGTGACGACCACTACGAGCAGTACTTC.

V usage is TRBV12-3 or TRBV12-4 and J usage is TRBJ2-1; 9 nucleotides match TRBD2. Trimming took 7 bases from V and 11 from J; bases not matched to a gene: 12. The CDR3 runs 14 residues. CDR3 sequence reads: CASTKGLARTKQFF. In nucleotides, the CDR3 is TGTGCCAGCACTAAAGGACTAGCGAGAACTAAGCAGTTCTTC.

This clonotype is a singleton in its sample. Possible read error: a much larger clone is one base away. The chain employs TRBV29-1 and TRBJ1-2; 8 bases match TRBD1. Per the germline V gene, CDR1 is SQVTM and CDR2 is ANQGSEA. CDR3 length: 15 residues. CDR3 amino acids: CGVLSRGQVRSGYTF. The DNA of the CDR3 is TGCGGCGTTCTCTCCCGGGGACAGGTGCGGAGTGGCTACACCTTC.

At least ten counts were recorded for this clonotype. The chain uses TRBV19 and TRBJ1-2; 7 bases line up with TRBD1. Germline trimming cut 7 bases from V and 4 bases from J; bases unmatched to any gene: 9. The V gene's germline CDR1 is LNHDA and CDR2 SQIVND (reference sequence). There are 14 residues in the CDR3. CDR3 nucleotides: TGTGCCAGTATCAAACTAGGGGGCGGCTATGGCTACACCTTC. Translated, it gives CASIKLGGGYGYTF.

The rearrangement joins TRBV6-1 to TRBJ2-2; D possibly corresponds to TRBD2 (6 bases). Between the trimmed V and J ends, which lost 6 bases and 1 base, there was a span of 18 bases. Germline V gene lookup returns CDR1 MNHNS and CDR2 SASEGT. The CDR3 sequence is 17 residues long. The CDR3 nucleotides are TGTGCCAGCAGCCCCGGGGGAAAGGAAAGGAACACCGGGGAGCTGTTTTTT. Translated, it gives CASSPGGKERNTGELFF.

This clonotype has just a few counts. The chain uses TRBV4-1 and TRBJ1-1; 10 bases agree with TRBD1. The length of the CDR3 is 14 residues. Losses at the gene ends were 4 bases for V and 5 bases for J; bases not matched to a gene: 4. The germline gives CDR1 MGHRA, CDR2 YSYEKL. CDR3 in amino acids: CASSRDRGRTEAFF. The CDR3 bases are TGCGCCAGCAGCCGAGACAGGGGGCGAACTGAAGCTTTCTTT.

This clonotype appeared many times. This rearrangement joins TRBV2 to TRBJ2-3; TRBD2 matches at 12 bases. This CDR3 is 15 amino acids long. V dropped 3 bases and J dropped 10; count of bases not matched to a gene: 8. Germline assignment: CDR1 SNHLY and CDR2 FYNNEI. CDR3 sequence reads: CASSEASGREGPQYF. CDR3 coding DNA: TGTGCCAGCAGTGAGGCTAGCGGGAGGGAGGGGCCGCAGTATTTT. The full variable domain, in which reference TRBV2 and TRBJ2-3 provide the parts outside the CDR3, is EPEVTQTPSHQVTQMGQEVILRCVPISNHLYFYWYRQILGQKVEFLVSFYNNEISEKSEIFDDQFSVERPDGSNFTLKIRSTKLEDSAMYFCASSEASGREGPQYFGPGTRLTVL.

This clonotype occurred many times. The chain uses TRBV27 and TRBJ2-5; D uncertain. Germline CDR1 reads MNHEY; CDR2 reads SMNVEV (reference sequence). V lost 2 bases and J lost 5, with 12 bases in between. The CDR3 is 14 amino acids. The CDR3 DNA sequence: TGTGCCAGCAGTTTAAGTAGCCCCAGGGAGACCCAGTACTTC. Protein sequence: CASSLSSPRETQYF.